The next 27 T cell receptor beta chains were all read from a single sample in a study of blood T cell repertoires in COVID-19. Assay used: immunoSEQ multiplex PCR; TCRdb lists only in-frame clones, some missing. The data contain hundreds of thousands of clones, about 88% of them seen just once; the ten biggest clones take up roughly 6.6%. The sequencing sample was made of peripheral blood. Source of these receptors: a woman in her seventies with COVID-19, enrolled during active disease.

This chain connects TRBV7-2 to TRBJ1-3; D might be TRBD1 (5 bases). The CDR3 loop spans 17 amino acids. Looked up from germline, CDR1 is SGHTA and CDR2 is FQGNSA. V dropped 5 bases and J dropped 0 bases, with 17 bases sitting between them. The CDR3 bases are TGTGCCAGCAGCCCAAGGTCAGGGTCAAGCTCTGGAAACACCATATATTTT. This gives the protein CASSPRSGSSSGNTIYF.

The chain uses TRBV5-8 and TRBJ1-2, with 8 positions matching TRBD1. There are 12 residues in the CDR3. Germline V CDR1 and CDR2: SGHTS, YDEGEE. Trimming at V came to 3 bases and at J to 8 bases, leaving 3 bases not matched to a gene. CDR3 loop: CASSSTGVGYTF. The DNA for the CDR3 is TGTGCCAGCAGCTCGACAGGGGTCGGCTACACCTTC.

The CDR3 loop reads CASSQGRQGARYEQYF. CDR3 nucleotides: TGTGCCAGCAGCCAAGGGAGGCAGGGGGCGAGATACGAGCAGTACTTC. The V call is TRBV14, the J call TRBJ2-7; 8 nucleotides align to TRBD1. The germline V gene encodes CDR1 SGHDN and CDR2 FVKESK. The J segment lost 4 bases and the V segment lost 1 base, leaving 9 bases of the junction unmatched. The length of the CDR3 is 16 residues.

The chain couples TRBV9 to TRBJ1-6; 9 bases are shared with TRBD1. CDR1 and CDR2 (germline): SGDLS, YYNGEE. J gave up 10 bases and V 3 bases, and 8 bases lay outside the gene matches. The CDR3 loop spans 15 amino acids. CDR3 in amino acids: CASSDSTGGESPLHF. The CDR3 DNA follows: TGTGCCAGCAGCGACTCTACAGGGGGCGAGTCACCCCTCCACTTT.

The chain combines TRBV6-5 with TRBJ2-4; 8 nucleotides align to TRBD1. This CDR3 has 13 amino acids. The ends lost 8 bases at V and 7 bases at J; junction bases unmatched: 7. CDR1 MNHEY and CDR2 SVGAGI come from the germline V gene. CDR3 nucleotides: TGTGCCAGCGAATTGACAGGGGAGAACATTCAGTACTTC. Translated, it gives CASELTGENIQYF.

J is TRBJ1-6 and V is TRBV27; D gene unclear. Germline loops: CDR1 MNHEY, CDR2 SMNVEV (reference sequence). The CDR3 sequence is 14 residues long. Trimming removed 5 bases from V and 9 bases from J, with 14 bases in between. This chain's CDR3 is CASSPLTAGSPLHF. The CDR3 DNA sequence: TGTGCCAGCAGTCCCCTCACTGCAGGTTCACCCCTCCACTTT.

This clone was detected only once. This chain links TRBV29-1 with TRBJ2-3; D gene uncertain. Deletions cut 7 bases from V and 0 bases from J, with 17 bases between. The germline V gene encodes CDR1 SQVTM and CDR2 ANQGSEA. This CDR3 has 15 amino acids. CDR3 residues: CSAQTWPPSTDTQYF. In DNA form, the CDR3 reads TGCAGCGCCCAAACCTGGCCTCCTAGCACAGATACGCAGTATTTT.

The CDR3 DNA sequence: TGTGCCAGCAGCAGTCGACAGGGGGCGAGGGGCTACACCTTC. Translating gives CASSSRQGARGYTF. V usage is TRBV7-2 and J usage is TRBJ1-2; 10 bases map to TRBD1. The germline gives CDR1 SGHTA, CDR2 FQGNSA. The V and J ends lost 5 bases and 8 bases, in that order; junction bases with no gene match: 8. The CDR3 length is 14 residues.

The J gene is TRBJ1-4, the V gene TRBV9, with a tentative D call TRBD1 (5 bases). Germline CDR1 reads SGDLS; CDR2 reads YYNGEE. The V and J ends lost 0 bases and 0 bases respectively, with 12 bases between them. This CDR3 is built from 17 residues. Here the CDR3 reads CASSVARGSSTNEKLFF. DNA for the CDR3: TGTGCCAGCAGCGTAGCTAGGGGATCGTCAACTAATGAAAAACTGTTTTTT.

The genes are TRBV2 and TRBJ2-5, with unresolved D. The CDR3 covers 13 residues. Germline loops: CDR1 SNHLY, CDR2 FYNNEI. The V end lost 4 bases, the J end lost 5 bases, and 11 bases lay between the germline ends. CDR3 sequence reads: CASSAPAPETQYF. In DNA form, the CDR3 reads TGTGCCAGCAGTGCCCCCGCGCCGGAGACCCAGTACTTC.

This clone was counted once. This sequence joins TRBV3-1 (or the pseudogene TRBV3-2) and TRBJ2-1, with 7 bases identical to TRBD1. Trimming cost V 6 bases and J 2 bases; bases outside gene matches: 4. CDR3 size: 14 residues. Germline V gene data show CDR1 as LGHDT and CDR2 as YNNKEL (reference sequence). As DNA, the CDR3 is TGTGCCAGCAGAGGACAGGCCACCTACAATGAGCAGTTCTTC. This translates into CASRGQATYNEQFF.

The chain combines TRBV7-9 with TRBJ2-1; D possibly corresponds to TRBD2 (5 bases). Per the germline V gene, CDR1 is SEHNR and CDR2 is FQNEAQ (reference sequence). The ends were cut back, 6 bases at V and 7 bases at J, with 10 bases in the middle. The CDR3 runs 12 residues. In nucleotides, the CDR3 is TGTGCCAGCAGTTGGACTGTGAATGAGCAGTTCTTC. The encoded protein is CASSWTVNEQFF.

This clone was detected only once. The chain has TRBV3-1 (or the pseudogene TRBV3-2) and TRBJ2-2, with D possibly matching TRBD1 (5 bases). V was pared by 4 bases and J by 4 bases, with 10 bases between. The CDR3 runs 14 residues. The germline V gene encodes CDR1 LGHDT and CDR2 YNNKEL (reference sequence). CDR3 nucleotides: TGTGCCAGCAGCCGTGGACACTCCACCGGGGAGCTGTTTTTT. It is translated as CASSRGHSTGELFF.

V is TRBV11-2 and J is TRBJ2-1, with 11 nucleotides matching TRBD2. This CDR3 spans 17 amino acids. Germline values: CDR1 SGHAT, CDR2 FQNNGV. With V trimmed by 0 bases and J by 5 bases, 6 bases remained unmatched. The CDR3 nucleotides read TGTGCCAGCAGCTTAGATTCCGGGACTAGCGGAAACAATGAGCAGTTCTTC. Translating it yields CASSLDSGTSGNNEQFF.

This chain joins TRBV19 and TRBJ1-1; 11 bases are shared with TRBD1. The V and J ends lost 7 bases and 0 bases, in that order; junction bases with no gene match: 4. The germline CDR1 and CDR2 sequences are LNHDA and SQIVND (reference sequence). The CDR3 is 15 amino acids. The DNA of the CDR3 is TGTGCCAGTACCCTGGGACAGGGGGTGAACACTGAAGCTTTCTTT. Protein product: CASTLGQGVNTEAFF.

The chain joins TRBV7-2 to TRBJ2-3; 9 nucleotides align to TRBD2. The CDR3 has 14 residues. Germline V CDR1 and CDR2: SGHTA, FQGNSA. V trimming: 7 bases; J trimming: 6 bases; junction bases outside the gene matches: 8. The CDR3 is CASIRGGAEDTQYF. CDR3 in DNA: TGTGCCAGCATCCGCGGGGGGGCGGAGGATACGCAGTATTTT. The full variable domain, in which reference TRBV7-2 and TRBJ2-3 provide the parts outside the CDR3, is GAGVSQSPSNKVTEKGKDVELRCDPISGHTALYWYRQSLGQGLEFLIYFQGNSAPDKSGLPSDRFSAERTGGSVSTLTIQRTQQEDSAVYLCASIRGGAEDTQYFGPGTRLTVL.

This clone came up once. The CDR3 DNA sequence: TGTGCCACCAGTGCGGGGGTGGGTACCTACGAGCAGTACTTC. This codes for CATSAGVGTYEQYF. The J gene is TRBJ2-7, the V gene TRBV24-1; a possible D gene is TRBD2 (6 bases). The V end was cut by 5 bases, the J end by 2 bases, with 12 bases between. The CDR3 length is 14 residues. The germline V gene encodes CDR1 KGHDR and CDR2 SFDVKD.

V is TRBV21-1 and J is TRBJ1-1. TRBV21-1 is a recognized pseudogene. There are 13 residues in the CDR3. CDR3 nucleotides: TGTGCCAGCAGCGCCCGGTTGAACACTGAAGCTTTCTTT. Its translation: CASSARLNTEAFF.

The chain joins TRBV6-5 to TRBJ2-5; 10 bases are shared with TRBD1. This CDR3 spans 16 amino acids. Germline lookup yields CDR1 MNHEY and CDR2 SVGAGI. V lost 4 bases to trimming and J lost 3 bases; unmatched junction nucleotides: 8. CDR3 region: CASSFPTGTGEETQYF. The CDR3 DNA follows: TGTGCCAGCAGTTTCCCGACCGGGACAGGGGAAGAGACCCAGTACTTC.

This chain's CDR3 is CASSSITTSYEQYF. Written as DNA, the CDR3 is TGTGCCAGCAGTTCTATTACCACCTCCTACGAGCAGTACTTC. This chain links TRBV7-8 with TRBJ2-7; D call uncertain. CDR1 is SGHVS, CDR2 FQNEAQ, per germline. The CDR3 has 14 amino acids. V lost 6 bases and J 0 bases, leaving 12 bases between the germline ends.

The rearrangement joins TRBV5-6 to TRBJ1-1, with TRBD1 as a possible D gene (5 bases). The ends were cut back, 3 bases at V and 4 bases at J, with 10 bases in the middle. Germline V CDR1 and CDR2: SGHDT, YYEEEE. The CDR3 has 13 amino acids. CDR3 DNA sequence: TGTGCCAGCAGCTCAGGGTTGGGCACTGAAGCTTTCTTT. Its protein product is CASSSGLGTEAFF. Based on the CDR3 plus reference TRBV5-6 and TRBJ1-1, the full variable domain is DAGVTQSPTHLIKTRGQQVTLRCSPKSGHDTVSWYQQALGQGPQFIFQYYEEEERQRGNFPDRFSGHQFPNYSSELNVNALLLGDSALYLCASSSGLGTEAFFGQGTRLTVV.

This clone was detected only a few times. This rearrangement joins TRBV11-2 to TRBJ2-3; D is possibly TRBD2 (7 bases). CDR1 and CDR2 (germline): SGHAT, FQNNGV. The CDR3 runs to 15 residues. V was clipped by 1 base and J by 3 bases, with 11 bases between them. CDR3 loop: CASSLVRGATDTQYF. CDR3 sequence (DNA): TGTGCCAGCAGCTTAGTCCGGGGGGCTACAGATACGCAGTATTTT.

The chain is built from TRBV6-4 and TRBJ2-7; 12 nucleotides match TRBD2. CDR1 is MRHNA, CDR2 SNTAGT, per germline. The trim removed 8 bases at V and 6 bases at J, leaving 5 bases unmatched. The CDR3 is made up of 13 amino acids. CDR3 nucleotide sequence: TGTGCCAGCGCTAGCGGGGGGGCCAGCGAGCAGTACTTC. Translated, it gives CASASGGASEQYF.

The sample holds one count of this clone. The chain uses TRBV24-1 and TRBJ1-2; D remains unclear. Germline lookup yields CDR1 KGHDR and CDR2 SFDVKD. The V gene lost 1 base and the J gene lost 2 bases, with 7 bases spanning the gap. This CDR3 has 14 amino acids. CDR3 sequence reads: CATSDFTGNYGYTF. The CDR3 bases are TGTGCCACCAGTGATTTCACGGGAAACTATGGCTACACCTTC.

The chain's CDR3 is CASMRQGAGEKLFF. The DNA for the CDR3 is TGTGCCTCGATGCGACAGGGGGCAGGCGAAAAACTGTTTTTT. This sequence joins TRBV30 and TRBJ1-4; 10 bases are a match to TRBD1. The CDR3 has 14 residues. Germline lookup yields CDR1 GTSNPN and CDR2 SVGIG (reference sequence). V dropped 7 bases and J dropped 8; count of bases not matched to a gene: 10. Drawing the rest from reference TRBV30 and TRBJ1-4, the complete variable domain is SQTIHQWPATLVQPVGSPLSLECTVEGTSNPNLYWYRQAAGRGLQLLFYSVGIGQISSEVPQNLSASRPQDRQFILSSKKLLLSDSGFYLCASMRQGAGEKLFFGSGTQLSVL.

V usage is TRBV28 and J usage is TRBJ2-7, with D possibly being TRBD1 (6 bases). CDR1 is MDHEN, CDR2 SYDVKM, per germline. The ends were cut back, 4 bases at V and 4 bases at J, with 11 bases in the middle. This CDR3 contains 13 residues. The CDR3 nucleotides are TGTGCCAGCAGTTCAGGGACAAGGTACGAGCAGTACTTC. Translated, it gives CASSSGTRYEQYF.

V gene TRBV6-5 combines with J gene TRBJ1-3, with D tentatively TRBD1 (5 bases). V lost 4 bases, J lost 1 base, and 14 bases lay in between. Germline-derived CDR1 and CDR2 are MNHEY and SVGAGI. The CDR3 spans 16 residues. Here the CDR3 DNA reads TGTGCCAGCAGTTCCAGTGGAGGGGCATCTGGAAACACCATATATTTT. It translates to CASSSSGGASGNTIYF.